The clone carrying this TCR beta chain was recorded only once. As yet, its antigen is unknown. This sample was taken from a study of T cell responses to AZD1222 COVID-19 vaccine. Turning to the study itself: Pooling covered second doses at about 4 or about 12 weeks. Study conclusions and caveats: Females outnumbered males among donors, who were mostly white British; clonal diversity was possibly underestimated. Elevations in Spike-specific TCR breadth and depth followed administration of two AZD1222 doses.

Sequencing was performed with immunoSEQ multiplex PCR; in TCRdb, only in-frame clones are kept and a portion is missing. Here the sample spans approximately 140,000 clones, more than 70% being singletons. This sequence was found in an adult in good health. This material consisted of peripheral blood, taken on day 0 of AZD1222 vaccination.

CDR3 bases: TGTGCCAGCAGCTCCACAAGGAACACTGAAGCTTTCTTT. This encodes CASSSTRNTEAFF. The V gene is TRBV11-2, the J gene TRBJ1-1; D unclear. From germline, CDR1 is SGHAT and CDR2 FQNNGV. Trimming stripped 4 bases from V and 1 base from J, with 7 bases between. The CDR3 sequence is 13 residues long.